The 3 T cell receptor beta chains listed next were all sequenced from one sample in a study of cytomegalovirus exposure and HLA in healthy donors. Primers: 60 Vbeta forward and 13 Jbeta reverse. Assay used: immunoSEQ multiplex PCR; TCRdb lists only in-frame clones, some missing. This sample has around 150,000 clones, with 70% to 80% found just once. Sequenced material: PBMCs. These receptors were collected from a man aged 25 to 40 in good health and CMV-seronegative.

The V call is TRBV14, the J call TRBJ2-1; a weak D match, TRBD1 (5 bases). Germline V gene lookup returns CDR1 SGHDN and CDR2 FVKESK. V lost 5 bases and J 13 bases, leaving 21 bases between the germline ends. This CDR3 is 14 amino acids long. The CDR3 is CASSFLDSRTIQFF. CDR3 DNA: TGTGCCAGCAGCTTTCTCGACAGCCGTACGATTCAGTTCTTC. The variable domain in full, with the rest retrieved from reference TRBV14 and TRBJ2-1, is EAGVTQFPSHSVIEKGQTVTLRCDPISGHDNLYWYRRVMGKEIKFLLHFVKESKQDESGMPNNRFLAERTGGTYSTLKVQPAELEDSGVYFCASSFLDSRTIQFFGPGTRLTVL.

The V gene is TRBV18, the J gene TRBJ2-5; a possible D gene is TRBD2 (6 bases). Per germline, CDR1 KGHSH and CDR2 LQKENI. Trimming took off 6 bases at V and 5 bases at J, with 13 bases between the two ends. This CDR3 contains 13 residues. The CDR3 region is CASSSGSGETQYF. CDR3 DNA: TGTGCCAGCTCGTCCGGGAGCGGGGAGACCCAGTACTTC.

This chain uses TRBV6-1 with TRBJ1-1, with D uncertain. V lost 6 bases and J 4 bases, leaving 12 bases between the germline ends. This CDR3 is built from 13 residues. Per germline, CDR1 MNHNS and CDR2 SASEGT. The CDR3 region is CASSPRISTEAFF. As DNA, the CDR3 is TGTGCCAGCAGCCCGAGAATTTCCACTGAAGCTTTCTTT.